Included here is one TCR beta chain sequence, with context. This record comes from a study of blood T cell repertoires in COVID-19. For the study at large: COVID-19 samples from acute and convalescent phases originated in the United States, Italy and Spain.

The table came from immunoSEQ multiplex PCR; TCRdb's copy has only in-frame clones and leaves some out. In the table there are over 250,000 clones, about 88% of which are singletons. Germline CDR1 and CDR2: KGHDR and SFDVKD. The V gene end was trimmed by 3 bases and the J gene end by 2 bases; junction bases not matched to a gene: 11. This CDR3 contains 17 residues. The V and J genes are TRBV24-1 and TRBJ2-5, with 7 nucleotides matching TRBD2. The sample consisted of PBMCs or T cells enriched from blood (not recorded which). This TCR derives from a woman aged 50 to 65 who had recovered from COVID-19. The chain's CDR3 is CATSDTGWGREQETQYF. The CDR3 DNA reads TGTGCCACCAGTGATACCGGGTGGGGGAGGGAGCAAGAGACCCAGTACTTC.